The subject of this entry is one TCR beta chain. V lost 9 bases, J lost 2 bases, and 8 bases stayed unmatched. The CDR3 has 14 residues. Germline CDR1 reads MNHNS; CDR2 reads SASEGT. Primers: 60 Vbeta forward and 13 Jbeta reverse. Sequencing used immunoSEQ multiplex PCR; TCRdb keeps in-frame clones, though not all of them. Of about 160,000 clones listed, about 80% are singletons. The sample originates from a study of cytomegalovirus exposure and HLA in healthy donors. About the research overall: Around 85 million unique TCR sequences came from HLA-typed donors in an early release. Membership in the Caucasian-associated ancestry cluster was found for 75% to 85% of 300 to 500 genotyped donors.

Sample: PBMCs. The TCR was taken from a young man in good health and CMV-seronegative. The chain carries TRBV6-1 and TRBJ1-2, with 8 bases lining up with TRBD1. DNA for the CDR3: TGTGCCAGTAGAGCCCGGACAGGGAACTATGGCTACACCTTC. Translating gives CASRARTGNYGYTF.